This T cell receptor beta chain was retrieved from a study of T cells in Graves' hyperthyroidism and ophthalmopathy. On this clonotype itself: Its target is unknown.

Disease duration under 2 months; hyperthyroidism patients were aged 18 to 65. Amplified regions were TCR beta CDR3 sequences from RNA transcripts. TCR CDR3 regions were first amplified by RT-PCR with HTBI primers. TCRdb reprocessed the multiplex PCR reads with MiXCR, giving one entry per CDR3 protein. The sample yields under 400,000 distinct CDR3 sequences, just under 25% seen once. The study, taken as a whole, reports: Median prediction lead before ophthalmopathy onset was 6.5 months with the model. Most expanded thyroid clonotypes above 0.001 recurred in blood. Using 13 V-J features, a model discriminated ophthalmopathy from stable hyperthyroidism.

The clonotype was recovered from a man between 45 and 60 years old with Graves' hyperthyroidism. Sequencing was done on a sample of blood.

CDR3 sequence reads: CSCAGAQGSYEQYF. The CDR3 coding sequence is TGCAGTTGCGCCGGTGCGCAAGGATCCTACGAGCAGTACTTC. The chain combines TRBV20-1 with TRBJ2-7; D unclear. Trimming took 8 bases from V and 1 from J, leaving 18 bases between them. Germline-derived CDR1 and CDR2 are DFQATT and SNEGSKA (reference sequence). The CDR3 contains 14 residues.